This T cell receptor (beta chain) was profiled in a study of blood T cells in healthy people across ages. The wider study: Through template switching, about one barcoded beta molecule was captured per two T cells, as measured in model experiments.

The CDR3 spans 13 residues. Germline V gene data show CDR1 as DFQATT and CDR2 as SNEGSKA (reference sequence). There were at least 6 micrograms of total RNA extracted from every sample. Primed by a sample-barcoded 5' primer and a J-beta primer mix, a second PCR proceeded for 7 to 11 cycles. A template-switch adaptor that had 12 random nucleotides put a tag on each cDNA molecule. TCRdb used MiXCR to reprocess the 5' RACE reads, holding one entry per CDR3 protein. The profile shows about a million distinct CDR3 sequences, roughly 47% of them singletons. Sequenced sample: blood. This sequence originates from a woman in her sixties in good health. The rearrangement links TRBV20-1 to TRBJ2-5; TRBD2 might be the D (7 bases). The end of the DNA is better explained by TRBJ2-7, so the J call may be wrong. CDR3 in DNA: TGCAGTGCTAGGGGGGGGCCGTTTTACGAGCAGTACTTC. Its protein product is CSARGGPFYEQYF.